This T cell receptor (beta chain) was captured by sequencing in a study of blood T cell repertoires in COVID-19. Study details: From the United States, Italy and Spain came samples of acute and convalescent COVID-19. Nucleic acid was either cDNA or gDNA, and it came from T cells, B-cell-depleted T cells, or PBMCs.

Per the study methods: Reference gene primer amplification gave estimated nucleated cell counts. The data were produced by immunoSEQ multiplex PCR, yet TCRdb's version contains in-frame clones alone and is incomplete. V and J calls and clone size come straight from that table; D and trimming were deduced from the DNA. The table shows tens of thousands of clones, with around 82% occurring only once. The germline V gene has CDR1 LGHNA and CDR2 YSLEER. Trimming removed 2 bases from V and 0 bases from J, with 9 bases in between. This CDR3 has 15 amino acids. The sample was peripheral blood. The V and J genes are TRBV4-3 and TRBJ2-3; D unclear. The sequence derives from a human donor in a cohort sampled during active COVID-19. CDR3 amino acids: CASSQSRASTDTQYF. For the CDR3, the DNA is TGCGCCAGCAGCCAAAGCCGAGCGAGCACAGATACGCAGTATTTT.